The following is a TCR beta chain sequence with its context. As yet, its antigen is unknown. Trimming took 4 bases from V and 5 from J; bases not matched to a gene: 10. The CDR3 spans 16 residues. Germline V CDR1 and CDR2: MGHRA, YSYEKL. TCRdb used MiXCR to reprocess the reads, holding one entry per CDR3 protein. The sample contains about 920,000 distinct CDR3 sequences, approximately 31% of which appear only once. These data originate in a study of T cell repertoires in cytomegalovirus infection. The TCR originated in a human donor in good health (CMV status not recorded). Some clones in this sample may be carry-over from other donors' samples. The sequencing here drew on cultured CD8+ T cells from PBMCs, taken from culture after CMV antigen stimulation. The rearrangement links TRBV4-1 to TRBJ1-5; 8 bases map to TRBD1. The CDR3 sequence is CASSLTGTGLDQPQHF. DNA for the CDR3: TGCGCCAGCAGCCTGACCGGGACAGGACTTGATCAGCCCCAGCATTTT.